Sequencing of this T cell receptor beta chain was carried out in a study of shared clonotypes between healthy human individuals. CDR1 SNHLY and CDR2 FYNNEI come from the germline V gene. CDR3 length: 14 residues. V shed 8 bases and J 4 bases; nucleotides not matched to a gene: 7. This clone was counted once. Measured with immunoSEQ multiplex PCR; TCRdb has only the in-frame clones, and not every one. The table lists around 690,000 clones, 90% of them singletons, with 34% in the top ten. Adults of Caucasian background living in Nashville, Tennessee made up all donors. This TCR was recovered from a man in his late teens or twenties in good health. Some clones in this sample may be carry-over from other donors' samples. The specimen was memory CD8+ T cells from PBMCs. Sample subset: CD45RO+ cells pooled with CCR7-negative TemRA cells. The rearrangement uses TRBV2 and TRBJ2-7; 11 bases map to TRBD2. CDR3 protein: CASVLAGGFYEQYF. CDR3 nucleotides: TGTGCCAGCGTTCTAGCGGGAGGATTTTACGAGCAGTACTTC.